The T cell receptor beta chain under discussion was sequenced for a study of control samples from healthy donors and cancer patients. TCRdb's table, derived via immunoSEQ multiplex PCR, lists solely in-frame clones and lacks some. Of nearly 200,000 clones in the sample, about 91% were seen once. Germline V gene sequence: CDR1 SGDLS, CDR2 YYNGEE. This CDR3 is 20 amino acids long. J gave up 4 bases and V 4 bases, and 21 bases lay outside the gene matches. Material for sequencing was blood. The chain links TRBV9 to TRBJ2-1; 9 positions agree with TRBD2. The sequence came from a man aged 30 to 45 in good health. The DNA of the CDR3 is TGTGCCAGCAGCCCCCGGGTTAGCGGGGGTTCCACATTCCTTTACAATGAGCAGTTCTTC. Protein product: CASSPRVSGGSTFLYNEQFF.